This TCR beta chain was sequenced in a study of T cells in Graves' hyperthyroidism and ophthalmopathy (dated by TCRdb to about 2019). For the study in its entirety: Peripheral blood was collected at initial diagnosis, before any treatment. The approximately 100 discovery patients were divided at random into training and test sets in a 7:3 ratio. After blood sampling, hyperthyroidism patients were treated with methimazole at a starting dose of 30 mg daily, and ophthalmopathy patients were treated with high-dose intravenous methylprednisolone. To identify distinguishing TCR V-J signatures, a discovery cohort of 90 to 100 patients was used, comprising fewer than 45 with Graves' ophthalmopathy and around 60 with stable Graves' hyperthyroidism. TCR Vbeta CDR3 sequencing of fewer than 150 peripheral blood samples (over 40 ophthalmopathy, 75 or so hyperthyroidism and about 17 progressor patients) is reported in the paper. Prospective prediction of ophthalmopathy was tested in an independent validation cohort of 18 to 20 hyperthyroidism patients and 17 patients who later progressed to ophthalmopathy. Thyroid tissue and blood T-cell repertoires from about six Graves' hyperthyroidism patients were also compared in the study.

The trim is 6 bases for V and 3 bases for J, with a gap of 21 bases between the germline ends. CDR1 and CDR2 are read off the germline V gene as MNHNS and SASEGT. The CDR3 numbers 17 residues from cysteine through phenylalanine. The only DNA kept is the CDR3, 51 bases in frame from the first base. The TCR beta CDR3 regions were amplified from the RNA transcripts. For the first round of RT-PCR on the TCR CDR3, the HTBI primer set was used together with the Qiagen OneStep RT-PCR kit. A second multiplex PCR round built the libraries, followed by size selection and purification. The libraries were sequenced on an Illumina HiSeq2000 using paired-end 100 bp reads. As for how the authors treated the data: Raw data were processed with SOAPnuke, discarding reads with adapters, uncalled bases, mean Phred below 15, or no exact constant-primer or identifier match. High-quality paired reads were merged using COPE v1.2.5, and each unique nucleotide sequence was defined as a clonotype. MiTCR v1.1 was used to align the clonotypes against IMGT TRBV, TRBD and TRBJ reference segments. The analysis was restricted to V-J combinations with a frequency above 0.0001, which together covered roughly 99% of the repertoires. A TCS score was defined as the ratio of F50 (clonal expansion) to E x V (chaos), with BLOSUM62-based TCRdist applied between CDR3 peptides within each V-J. Welch's t-statistics and random forest reduced 500 to 650 V-J features to 13, which were used in a naive Bayes classifier (R e1071). TCRdb applied fastp at Q25 and MiXCR to the public reads, then kept only in-frame beta chains. Entries are consolidated by CDR3 protein sequence, retaining the most common genes and DNA. TCRdb, not the original authors, processed these V and J calls. The sample table holds fewer than 700,000 distinct CDR3 sequences, of which about 16% were seen once. Of the sample, less than 4.5% falls within the top ten clones.

A patient counted as having stable Graves' hyperthyroidism if no progression to ophthalmopathy occurred over 18 months of follow-up. Hyperthyroidism patients were aged 18 to 65 years and newly diagnosed, with disease duration of less than 2 months. Exclusion was applied to patients with uncontrolled infections, other autoimmune diseases, pregnancy or lactation. Diagnoses were established on the basis of clinical symptoms, serum thyroxine and TRAb, thyroid ultrasound, and orbital computed tomography. Ficoll-Paque density gradient centrifugation was used to isolate PBMCs from around 10 ml of fresh peripheral blood. Trizol reagent was used to extract total RNA, and RNA quality was then checked on an Agilent 2100 Bioanalyzer. This clonotype was counted at least ten times. Its antigen has not been determined. No much larger clone exists at a distance of one base, and base qualities are not known. Paper-wide results and their limitations: During validation, the model predicted progression to ophthalmopathy a median of around 7 months ahead of onset, with approximately 70% sensitivity and under 85% specificity. Sample size was not statistically predetermined, and investigators were not blinded to group allocation. Blood samples also contained most of the expanded thyroid clonotypes (frequency above 0.001), which suggests that blood repertoires may reflect thyroid immune responses. In cross-validation, a model built on a 13 V-J signature told ophthalmopathy apart from stable hyperthyroidism with about 90% sensitivity and roughly 81% specificity, and in testing the same model reached 80%/75%.

The receptor comes from a woman in her 30s with Graves' hyperthyroidism. This chain is built from TRBV6-1 and TRBJ1-5; D gene: possibly TRBD1, on 6 matching bases. The specimen was blood. In nucleotide form, the sequence is TGTGCCAGCAGCCCAGCCTTGGGTCCAGGGGACAATCAGCCCCAGCATTTT. Its coded protein is CASSPALGPGDNQPQHF.